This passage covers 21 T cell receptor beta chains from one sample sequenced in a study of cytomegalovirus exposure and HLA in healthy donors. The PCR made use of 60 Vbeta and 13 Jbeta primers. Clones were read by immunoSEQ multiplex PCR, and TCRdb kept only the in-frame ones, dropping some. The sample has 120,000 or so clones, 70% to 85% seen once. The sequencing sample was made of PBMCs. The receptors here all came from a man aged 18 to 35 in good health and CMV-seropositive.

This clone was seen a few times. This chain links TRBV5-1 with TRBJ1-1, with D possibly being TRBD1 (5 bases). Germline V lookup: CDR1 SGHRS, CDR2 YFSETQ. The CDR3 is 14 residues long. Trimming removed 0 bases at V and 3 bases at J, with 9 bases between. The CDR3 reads CASSLGRGDTEAFF. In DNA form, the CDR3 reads TGCGCCAGCAGCTTGGGACGGGGGGACACTGAAGCTTTCTTT.

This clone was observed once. In DNA, the CDR3 is TGTGCCAGCAGCTTATATCCCCGACAGTCCTACGAGCAGTACTTC. Translation gives CASSLYPRQSYEQYF. The chain carries TRBV7-6 and TRBJ2-7, with TRBD1 as a possible D gene (5 bases). Per the germline V gene, CDR1 is SGHVS and CDR2 is FNYEAQ. V lost 2 bases and J 1 base, leaving 12 bases between the germline ends. The CDR3 has 15 residues.

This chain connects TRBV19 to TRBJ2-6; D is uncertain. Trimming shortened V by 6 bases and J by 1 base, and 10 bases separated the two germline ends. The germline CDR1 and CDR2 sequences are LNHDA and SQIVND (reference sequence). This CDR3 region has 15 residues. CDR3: CASRSTGSGANVLTF. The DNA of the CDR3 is TGTGCCAGTAGATCCACCGGGTCTGGGGCCAACGTCCTGACTTTC.

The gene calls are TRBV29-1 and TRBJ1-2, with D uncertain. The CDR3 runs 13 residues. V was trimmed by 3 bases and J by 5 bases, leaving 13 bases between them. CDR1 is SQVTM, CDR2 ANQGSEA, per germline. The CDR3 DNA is TGCAGCGTTGATGAGGGCCCGGTGTATGGCTACACCTTC. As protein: CSVDEGPVYGYTF.

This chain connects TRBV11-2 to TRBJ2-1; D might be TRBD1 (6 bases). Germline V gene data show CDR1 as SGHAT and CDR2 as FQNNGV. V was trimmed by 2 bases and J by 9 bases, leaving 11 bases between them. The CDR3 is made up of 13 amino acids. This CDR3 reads CASSLPGESEQFF. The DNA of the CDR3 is TGTGCCAGCAGCTTACCAGGGGAGAGTGAGCAGTTCTTC.

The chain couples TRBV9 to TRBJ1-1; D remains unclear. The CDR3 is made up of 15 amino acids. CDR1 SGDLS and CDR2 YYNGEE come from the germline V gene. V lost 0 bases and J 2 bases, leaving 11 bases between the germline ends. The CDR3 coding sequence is TGTGCCAGCAGCGTAGGGGCAGCTCGAAACACTGAAGCTTTCTTT. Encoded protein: CASSVGAARNTEAFF.

CDR3 in DNA: TGTGCCAGCAGCTTAGGGGGACAGGGACATGTAAACACTGAAGCTTTCTTT. This sequence encodes CASSLGGQGHVNTEAFF. The chain uses TRBV13 and TRBJ1-1, with 9 bases identical to TRBD1. The germline V gene has CDR1 PRHDT and CDR2 FYEKMQ (reference sequence). The CDR3 is 17 amino acids. V lost 0 bases to trimming and J lost 2 bases; unmatched junction nucleotides: 7.

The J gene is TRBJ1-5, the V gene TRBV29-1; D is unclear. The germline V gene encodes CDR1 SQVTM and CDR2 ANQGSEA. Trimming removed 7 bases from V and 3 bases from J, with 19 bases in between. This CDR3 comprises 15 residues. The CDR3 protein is CSATYSNSFNQPQHF. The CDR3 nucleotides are TGCAGCGCCACATACTCTAACAGTTTCAATCAGCCCCAGCATTTT.

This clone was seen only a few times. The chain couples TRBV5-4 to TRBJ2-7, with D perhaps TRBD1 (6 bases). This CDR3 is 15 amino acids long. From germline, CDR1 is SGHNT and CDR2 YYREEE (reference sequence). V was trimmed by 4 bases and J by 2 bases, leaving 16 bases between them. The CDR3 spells CASSNPSGDPYEQYF. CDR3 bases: TGTGCCAGCAGCAATCCCTCAGGGGATCCCTACGAGCAGTACTTC.

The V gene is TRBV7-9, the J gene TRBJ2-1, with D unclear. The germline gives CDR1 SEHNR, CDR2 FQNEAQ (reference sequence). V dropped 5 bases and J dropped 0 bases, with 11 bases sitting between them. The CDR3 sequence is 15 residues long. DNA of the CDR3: TGTGCCAGCAGCCCCCGCCTGAGCTCCTACAATGAGCAGTTCTTC. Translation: CASSPRLSSYNEQFF. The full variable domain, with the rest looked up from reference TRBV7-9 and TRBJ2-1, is DTGVSQNPRHKITKRGQNVTFRCDPISEHNRLYWYRQTLGQGPEFLTYFQNEAQLEKSRLLSDRFSAERPKGSFSTLEIQRTEQGDSAMYLCASSPRLSSYNEQFFGPGTRLTVL.

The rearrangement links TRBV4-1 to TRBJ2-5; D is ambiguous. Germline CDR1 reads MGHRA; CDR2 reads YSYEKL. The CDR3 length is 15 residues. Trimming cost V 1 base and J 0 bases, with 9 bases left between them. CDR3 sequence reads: CASSQVLGYQETQYF. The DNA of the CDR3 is TGCGCCAGCAGCCAAGTTCTCGGGTACCAAGAGACCCAGTACTTC.

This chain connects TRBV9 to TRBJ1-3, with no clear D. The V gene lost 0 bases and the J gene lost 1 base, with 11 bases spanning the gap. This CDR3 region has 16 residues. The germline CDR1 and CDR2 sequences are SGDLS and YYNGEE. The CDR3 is CASSVGITVSGNTIYF. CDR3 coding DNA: TGTGCCAGCAGCGTAGGTATTACTGTATCTGGAAACACCATATATTTT. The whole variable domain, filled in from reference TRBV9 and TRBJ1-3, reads DSGVTQTPKHLITATGQRVTLRCSPRSGDLSVYWYQQSLDQGLQFLIQYYNGEERAKGNILERFSAQQFPDLHSELNLSSLELGDSALYFCASSVGITVSGNTIYFGEGSWLTVV.

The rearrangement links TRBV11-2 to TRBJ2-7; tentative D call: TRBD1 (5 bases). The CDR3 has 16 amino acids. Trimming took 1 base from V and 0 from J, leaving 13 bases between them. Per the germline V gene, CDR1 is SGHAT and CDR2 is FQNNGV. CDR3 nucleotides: TGTGCCAGCAGCTTAGTGGGTTGGGGCAGCTCCTACGAGCAGTACTTC. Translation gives CASSLVGWGSSYEQYF.

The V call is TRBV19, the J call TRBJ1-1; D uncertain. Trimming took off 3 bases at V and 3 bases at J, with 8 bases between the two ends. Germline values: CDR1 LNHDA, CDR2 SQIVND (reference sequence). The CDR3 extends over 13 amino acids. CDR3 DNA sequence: TGTGCCAGTAGTATTGGTAGCCACACTGAAGCTTTCTTT. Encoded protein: CASSIGSHTEAFF.

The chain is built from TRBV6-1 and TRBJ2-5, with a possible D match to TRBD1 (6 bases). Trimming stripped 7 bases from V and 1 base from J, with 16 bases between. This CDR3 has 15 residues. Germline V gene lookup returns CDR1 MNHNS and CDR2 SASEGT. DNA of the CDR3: TGTGCCAGCACTTCCATCACAGGGTTCCAAGAGACCCAGTACTTC. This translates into CASTSITGFQETQYF.

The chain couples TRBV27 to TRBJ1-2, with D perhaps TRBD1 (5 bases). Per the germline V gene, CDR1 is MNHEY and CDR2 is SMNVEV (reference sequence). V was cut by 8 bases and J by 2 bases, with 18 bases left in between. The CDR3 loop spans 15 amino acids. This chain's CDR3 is CASQMRQGNNYGYTF. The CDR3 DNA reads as TGTGCCAGCCAGATGCGTCAGGGAAACAACTATGGCTACACCTTC.

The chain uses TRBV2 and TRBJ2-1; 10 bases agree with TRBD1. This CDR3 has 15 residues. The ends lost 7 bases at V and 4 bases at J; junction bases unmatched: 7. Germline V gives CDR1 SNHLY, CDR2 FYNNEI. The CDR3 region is CASIRGQGGYNEQFF. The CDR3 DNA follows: TGTGCCAGCATCCGAGGACAGGGGGGATACAATGAGCAGTTCTTC. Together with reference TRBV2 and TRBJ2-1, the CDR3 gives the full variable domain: EPEVTQTPSHQVTQMGQEVILRCVPISNHLYFYWYRQILGQKVEFLVSFYNNEISEKSEIFDDQFSVERPDGSNFTLKIRSTKLEDSAMYFCASIRGQGGYNEQFFGPGTRLTVL.

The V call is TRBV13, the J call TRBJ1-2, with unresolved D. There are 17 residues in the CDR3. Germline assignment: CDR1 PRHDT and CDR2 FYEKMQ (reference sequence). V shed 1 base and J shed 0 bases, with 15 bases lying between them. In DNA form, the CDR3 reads TGTGCCAGCAGCTTAGAGGCGGGATTTTATACTAACTATGGCTACACCTTC. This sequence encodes CASSLEAGFYTNYGYTF.

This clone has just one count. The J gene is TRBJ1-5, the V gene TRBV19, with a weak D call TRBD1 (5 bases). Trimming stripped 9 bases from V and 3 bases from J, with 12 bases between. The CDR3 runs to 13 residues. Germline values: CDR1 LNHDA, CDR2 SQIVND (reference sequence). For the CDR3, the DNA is TGTGCCAGCCTGGGGGGGTACAATCAGCCCCAGCATTTT. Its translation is CASLGGYNQPQHF.

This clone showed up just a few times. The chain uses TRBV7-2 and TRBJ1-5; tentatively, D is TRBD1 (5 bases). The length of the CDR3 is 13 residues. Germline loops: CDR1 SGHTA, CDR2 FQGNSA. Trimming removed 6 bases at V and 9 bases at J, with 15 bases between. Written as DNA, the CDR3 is TGTGCCAGCAGTAACGGGGGGGATCGGCCCCAGCATTTT. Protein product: CASSNGGDRPQHF. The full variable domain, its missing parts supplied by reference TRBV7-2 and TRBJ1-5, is GAGVSQSPSNKVTEKGKDVELRCDPISGHTALYWYRQSLGQGLEFLIYFQGNSAPDKSGLPSDRFSAERTGGSVSTLTIQRTQQEDSAVYLCASSNGGDRPQHFGDGTRLSIL.

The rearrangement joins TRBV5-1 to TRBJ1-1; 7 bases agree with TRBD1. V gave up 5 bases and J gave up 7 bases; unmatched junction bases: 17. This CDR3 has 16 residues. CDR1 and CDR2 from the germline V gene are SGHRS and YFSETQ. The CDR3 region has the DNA TGCGCCAGCAGACAGGGAGAGCGAGGGGGCGAGGGTGAAGCTTTCTTT. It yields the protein CASRQGERGGEGEAFF. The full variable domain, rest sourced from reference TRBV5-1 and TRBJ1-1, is KAGVTQTPRYLIKTRGQQVTLSCSPISGHRSVSWYQQTPGQGLQFLFEYFSETQRNKGNFPGRFSGRQFSNSRSEMNVSTLELGDSALYLCASRQGERGGEGEAFFGQGTRLTVV.